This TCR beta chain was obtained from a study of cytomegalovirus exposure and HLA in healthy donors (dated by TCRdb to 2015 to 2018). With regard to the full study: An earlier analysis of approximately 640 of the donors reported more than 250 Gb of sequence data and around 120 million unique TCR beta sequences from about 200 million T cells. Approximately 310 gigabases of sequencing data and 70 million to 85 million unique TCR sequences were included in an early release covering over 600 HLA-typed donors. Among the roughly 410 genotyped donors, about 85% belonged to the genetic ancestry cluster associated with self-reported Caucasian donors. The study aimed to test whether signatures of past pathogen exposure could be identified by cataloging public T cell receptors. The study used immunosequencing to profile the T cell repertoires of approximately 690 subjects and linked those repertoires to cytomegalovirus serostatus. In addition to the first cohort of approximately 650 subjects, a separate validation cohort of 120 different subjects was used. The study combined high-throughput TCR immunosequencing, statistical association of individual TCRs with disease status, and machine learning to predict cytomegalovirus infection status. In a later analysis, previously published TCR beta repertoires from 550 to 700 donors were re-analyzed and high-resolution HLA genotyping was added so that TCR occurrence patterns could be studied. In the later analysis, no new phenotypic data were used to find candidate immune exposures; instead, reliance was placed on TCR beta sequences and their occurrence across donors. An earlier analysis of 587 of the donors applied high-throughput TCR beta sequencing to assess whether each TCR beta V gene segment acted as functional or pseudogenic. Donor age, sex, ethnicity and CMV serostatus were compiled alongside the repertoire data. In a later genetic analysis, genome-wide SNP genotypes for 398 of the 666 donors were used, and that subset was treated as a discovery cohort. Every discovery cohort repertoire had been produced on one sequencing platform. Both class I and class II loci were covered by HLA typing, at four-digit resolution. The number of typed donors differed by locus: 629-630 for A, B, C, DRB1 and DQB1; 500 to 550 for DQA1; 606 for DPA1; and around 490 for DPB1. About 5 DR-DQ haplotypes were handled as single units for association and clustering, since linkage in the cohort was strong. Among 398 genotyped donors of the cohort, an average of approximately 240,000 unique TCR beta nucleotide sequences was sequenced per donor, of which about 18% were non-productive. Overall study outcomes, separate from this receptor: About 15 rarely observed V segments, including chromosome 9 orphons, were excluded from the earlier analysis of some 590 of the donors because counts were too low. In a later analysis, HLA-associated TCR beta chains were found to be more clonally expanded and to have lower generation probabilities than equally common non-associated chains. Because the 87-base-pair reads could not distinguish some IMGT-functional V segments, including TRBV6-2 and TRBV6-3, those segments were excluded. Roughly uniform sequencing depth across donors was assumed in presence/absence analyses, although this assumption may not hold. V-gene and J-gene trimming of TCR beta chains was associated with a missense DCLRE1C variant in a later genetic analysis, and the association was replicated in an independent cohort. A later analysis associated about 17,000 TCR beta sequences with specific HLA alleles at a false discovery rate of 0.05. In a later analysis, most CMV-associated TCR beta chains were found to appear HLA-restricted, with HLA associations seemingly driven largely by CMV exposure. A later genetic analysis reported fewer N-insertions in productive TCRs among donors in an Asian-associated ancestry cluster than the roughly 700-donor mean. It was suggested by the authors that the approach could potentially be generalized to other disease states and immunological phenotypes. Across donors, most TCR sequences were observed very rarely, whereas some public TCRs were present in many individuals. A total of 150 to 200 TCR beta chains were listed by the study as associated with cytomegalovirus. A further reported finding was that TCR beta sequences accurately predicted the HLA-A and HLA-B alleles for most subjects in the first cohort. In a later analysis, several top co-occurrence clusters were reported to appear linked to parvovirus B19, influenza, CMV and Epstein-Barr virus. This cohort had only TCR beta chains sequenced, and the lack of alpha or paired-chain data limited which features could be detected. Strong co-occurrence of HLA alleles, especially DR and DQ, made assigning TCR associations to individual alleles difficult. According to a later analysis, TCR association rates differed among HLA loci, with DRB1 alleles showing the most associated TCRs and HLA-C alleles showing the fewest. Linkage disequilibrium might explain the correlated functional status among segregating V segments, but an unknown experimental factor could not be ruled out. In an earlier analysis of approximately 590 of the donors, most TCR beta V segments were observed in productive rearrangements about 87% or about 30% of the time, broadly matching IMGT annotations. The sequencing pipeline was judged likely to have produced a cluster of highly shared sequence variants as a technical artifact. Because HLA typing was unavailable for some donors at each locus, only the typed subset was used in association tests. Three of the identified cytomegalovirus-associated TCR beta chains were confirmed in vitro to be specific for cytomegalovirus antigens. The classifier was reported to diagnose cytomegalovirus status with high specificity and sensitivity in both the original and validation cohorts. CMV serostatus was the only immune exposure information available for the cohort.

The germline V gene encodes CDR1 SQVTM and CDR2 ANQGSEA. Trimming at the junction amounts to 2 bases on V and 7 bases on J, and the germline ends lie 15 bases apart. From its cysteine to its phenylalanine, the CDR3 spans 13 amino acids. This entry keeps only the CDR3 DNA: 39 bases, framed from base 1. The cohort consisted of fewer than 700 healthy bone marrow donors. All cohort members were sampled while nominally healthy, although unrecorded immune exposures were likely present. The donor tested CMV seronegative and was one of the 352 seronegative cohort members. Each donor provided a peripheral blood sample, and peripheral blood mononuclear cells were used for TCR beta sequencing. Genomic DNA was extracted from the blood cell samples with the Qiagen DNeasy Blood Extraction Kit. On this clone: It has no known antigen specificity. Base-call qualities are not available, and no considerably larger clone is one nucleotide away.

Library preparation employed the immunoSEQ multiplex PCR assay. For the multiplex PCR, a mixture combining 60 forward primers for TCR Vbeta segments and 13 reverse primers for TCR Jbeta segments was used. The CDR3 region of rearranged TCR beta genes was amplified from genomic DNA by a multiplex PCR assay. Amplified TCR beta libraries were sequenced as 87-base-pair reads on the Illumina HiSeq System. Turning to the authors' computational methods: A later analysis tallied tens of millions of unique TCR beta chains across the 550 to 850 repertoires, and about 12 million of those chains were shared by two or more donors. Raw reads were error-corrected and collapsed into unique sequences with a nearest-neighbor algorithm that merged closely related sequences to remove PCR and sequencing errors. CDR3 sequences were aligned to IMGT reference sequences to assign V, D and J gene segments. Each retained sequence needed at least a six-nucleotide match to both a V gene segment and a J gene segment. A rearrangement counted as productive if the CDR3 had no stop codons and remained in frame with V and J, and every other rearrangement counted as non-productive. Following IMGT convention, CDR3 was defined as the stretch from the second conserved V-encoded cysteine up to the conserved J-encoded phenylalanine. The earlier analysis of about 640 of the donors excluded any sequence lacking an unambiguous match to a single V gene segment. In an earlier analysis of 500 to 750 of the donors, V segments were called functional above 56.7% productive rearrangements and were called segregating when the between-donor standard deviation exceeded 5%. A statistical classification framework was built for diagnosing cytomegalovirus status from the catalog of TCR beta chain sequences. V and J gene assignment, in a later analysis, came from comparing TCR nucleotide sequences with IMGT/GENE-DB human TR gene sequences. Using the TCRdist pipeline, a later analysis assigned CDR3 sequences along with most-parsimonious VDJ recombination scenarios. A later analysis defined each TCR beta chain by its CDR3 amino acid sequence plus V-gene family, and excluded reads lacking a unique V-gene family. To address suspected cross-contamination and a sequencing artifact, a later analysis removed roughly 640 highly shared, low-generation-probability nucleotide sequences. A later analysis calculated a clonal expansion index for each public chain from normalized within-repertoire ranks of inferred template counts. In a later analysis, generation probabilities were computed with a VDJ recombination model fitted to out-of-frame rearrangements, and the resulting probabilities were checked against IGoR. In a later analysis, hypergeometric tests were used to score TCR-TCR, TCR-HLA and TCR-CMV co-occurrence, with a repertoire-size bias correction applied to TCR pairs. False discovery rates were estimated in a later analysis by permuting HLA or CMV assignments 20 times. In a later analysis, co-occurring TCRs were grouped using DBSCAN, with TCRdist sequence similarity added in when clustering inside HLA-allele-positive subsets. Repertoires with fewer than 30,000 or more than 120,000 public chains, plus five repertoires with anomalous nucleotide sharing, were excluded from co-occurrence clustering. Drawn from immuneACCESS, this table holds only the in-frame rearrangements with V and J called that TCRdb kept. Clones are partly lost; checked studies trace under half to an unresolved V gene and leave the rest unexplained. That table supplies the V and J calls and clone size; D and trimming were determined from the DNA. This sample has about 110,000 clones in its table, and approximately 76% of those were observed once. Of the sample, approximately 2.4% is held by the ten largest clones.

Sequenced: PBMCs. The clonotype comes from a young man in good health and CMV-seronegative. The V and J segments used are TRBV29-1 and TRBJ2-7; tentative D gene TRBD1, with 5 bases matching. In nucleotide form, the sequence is TGCAGCGTTGAAAGGGGCTCCTTCGGGGAGCAGTACTTC. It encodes CSVERGSFGEQYF.